The rows below give T cell receptor beta chains drawn from one sample of a study of control samples from healthy donors and cancer patients. Some clones are missing from TCRdb's copy, which holds only in-frame ones; the method was immunoSEQ multiplex PCR. The sample comprises about 95,000 clones, over 80% of which are singletons, and approximately 20% rests with the top ten. The sample consisted of blood. The receptors here all came from a man aged 30 to 45 in good health. Each CDR3 is given without its conserved first and last residue. Each record gives: V gene, J gene, CDR3 protein.

V gene: TRBV10-1; J gene: TRBJ2-1; CDR3 protein: ASSEFLTYAYNEQF
V gene: TRBV27; J gene: TRBJ1-2; CDR3 protein: ASGLTGGAVYGYT
V gene: TRBV6-1; J gene: TRBJ2-3; CDR3 protein: ASSDIYTDTQY
V gene: TRBV7-3; J gene: TRBJ2-5; CDR3 protein: ASSPRGREETQY
V gene: TRBV4-1; J gene: TRBJ2-3; CDR3 protein: ASSRAGGSTDTQY
V gene: TRBV18; J gene: TRBJ2-6; CDR3 protein: ASSSIWDGANVLT
V gene: TRBV5-4; J gene: TRBJ2-7; CDR3 protein: ASSKGTGLEQY
V gene: TRBV10-2; J gene: TRBJ1-1; CDR3 protein: ASSSGRQNTEAF
V gene: TRBV6-6; J gene: TRBJ1-2; CDR3 protein: ASSYSMEDCGYT
V gene: TRBV3-1/TRBV3-2; J gene: TRBJ2-3; CDR3 protein: ASSQDLDTQY
V gene: TRBV14; J gene: TRBJ1-1; CDR3 protein: ASSQDRQTNTEAF
V gene: TRBV2; J gene: TRBJ2-7; CDR3 protein: ASTGSLEQY
V gene: TRBV7-3; J gene: TRBJ2-2; CDR3 protein: ASSLAGGPGELF
V gene: TRBV7-9; J gene: TRBJ1-2; CDR3 protein: ASSLGSDSYGYT
V gene: TRBV5-1; J gene: TRBJ1-1; CDR3 protein: ASSVGQGYMNTEAF
V gene: TRBV5-8; J gene: TRBJ2-7; CDR3 protein: ASSPGSYEQY
V gene: TRBV7-8; J gene: TRBJ2-7; CDR3 protein: ASSLSRDRLNEQY
V gene: TRBV4-1; J gene: TRBJ1-2; CDR3 protein: ASSQDTGRSFNGYT